The clone carrying this T cell receptor (beta chain) was found many times. Antigen unknown. This specimen belongs to a study of T cells in Graves' hyperthyroidism and ophthalmopathy. The TCR beta CDR3 regions underwent amplification using RNA transcripts as the source. An initial round of RT-PCR targeting the TCR CDR3 relied on the HTBI primer set. From the multiplex PCR reads, TCRdb called clonotypes with MiXCR, one entry per CDR3 protein. The table has fewer than 350,000 distinct CDR3 sequences, around 15% seen once. Study-wide points: The model's output predicted ophthalmopathy at a median of about 6.5 months prior to onset.

The CDR3 extends over 16 amino acids. The germline V gene has CDR1 WNHNN and CDR2 SYGVQD (reference sequence). Trimming took 4 bases from V and 2 from J; bases not matched to a gene: 6. This sequence was found in a woman between 40 and 55 years old with Graves' hyperthyroidism. This chain links TRBV10-1 with TRBJ2-1; 9 bases agree with TRBD2. The sequenced sample consisted of blood. CDR3 protein: CASSVISGSPYNEQFF. The CDR3 DNA is TGCGCCAGCAGTGTTATTAGCGGGAGTCCCTACAATGAGCAGTTCTTC.